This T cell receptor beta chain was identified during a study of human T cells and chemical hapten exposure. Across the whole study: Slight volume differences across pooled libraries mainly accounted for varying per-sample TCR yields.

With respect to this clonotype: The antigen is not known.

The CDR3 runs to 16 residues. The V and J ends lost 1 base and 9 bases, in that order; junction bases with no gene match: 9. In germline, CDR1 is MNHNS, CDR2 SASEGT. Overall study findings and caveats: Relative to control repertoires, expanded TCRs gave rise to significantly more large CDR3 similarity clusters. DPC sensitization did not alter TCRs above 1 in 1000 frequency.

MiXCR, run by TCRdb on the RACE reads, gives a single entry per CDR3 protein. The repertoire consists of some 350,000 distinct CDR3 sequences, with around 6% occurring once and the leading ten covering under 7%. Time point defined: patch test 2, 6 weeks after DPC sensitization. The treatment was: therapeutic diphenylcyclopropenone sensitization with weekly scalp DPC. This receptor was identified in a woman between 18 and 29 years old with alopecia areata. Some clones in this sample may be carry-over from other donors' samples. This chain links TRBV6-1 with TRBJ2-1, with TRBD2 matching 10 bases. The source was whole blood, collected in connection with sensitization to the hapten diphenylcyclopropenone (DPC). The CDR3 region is CASSEVLAGIWGEQFF. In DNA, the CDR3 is TGTGCCAGCAGTGAAGTACTAGCGGGGATCTGGGGTGAGCAGTTCTTC.